The source of this TCR beta chain is a study of shared clonotypes between healthy human individuals. Deep-level assay runs were performed. Profiling relied on immunoSEQ multiplex PCR, and the TCRdb table lists in-frame clones only, not all of them. This sample yields 100,000 or so clones, of which under 70% are seen a single time; 24% belongs to the top ten. V gave up 4 bases and J gave up 0 bases, with 10 bases separating them. CDR1 and CDR2 from the germline V gene are SNHLY and FYNNEI. This CDR3 spans 16 amino acids. This clone has only a few counts. Sequenced: memory CD8+ T cells sorted from blood. The subset was: CD45RO+ cells pooled with CCR7-negative TemRA cells. The receptor was derived from a woman between 25 and 40 years old in good health. The V gene is TRBV2, the J gene TRBJ2-6, with D unresolved. For the CDR3, the DNA is TGTGCCAGCAGTGGGCAGGCGCTCTCTGGGGCCAACGTCCTGACTTTC. Translation: CASSGQALSGANVLTF. Complete variable domain (other parts from reference TRBV2 and TRBJ2-6): EPEVTQTPSHQVTQMGQEVILRCVPISNHLYFYWYRQILGQKVEFLVSFYNNEISEKSEIFDDQFSVERPDGSNFTLKIRSTKLEDSAMYFCASSGQALSGANVLTFGAGSRLTVL.